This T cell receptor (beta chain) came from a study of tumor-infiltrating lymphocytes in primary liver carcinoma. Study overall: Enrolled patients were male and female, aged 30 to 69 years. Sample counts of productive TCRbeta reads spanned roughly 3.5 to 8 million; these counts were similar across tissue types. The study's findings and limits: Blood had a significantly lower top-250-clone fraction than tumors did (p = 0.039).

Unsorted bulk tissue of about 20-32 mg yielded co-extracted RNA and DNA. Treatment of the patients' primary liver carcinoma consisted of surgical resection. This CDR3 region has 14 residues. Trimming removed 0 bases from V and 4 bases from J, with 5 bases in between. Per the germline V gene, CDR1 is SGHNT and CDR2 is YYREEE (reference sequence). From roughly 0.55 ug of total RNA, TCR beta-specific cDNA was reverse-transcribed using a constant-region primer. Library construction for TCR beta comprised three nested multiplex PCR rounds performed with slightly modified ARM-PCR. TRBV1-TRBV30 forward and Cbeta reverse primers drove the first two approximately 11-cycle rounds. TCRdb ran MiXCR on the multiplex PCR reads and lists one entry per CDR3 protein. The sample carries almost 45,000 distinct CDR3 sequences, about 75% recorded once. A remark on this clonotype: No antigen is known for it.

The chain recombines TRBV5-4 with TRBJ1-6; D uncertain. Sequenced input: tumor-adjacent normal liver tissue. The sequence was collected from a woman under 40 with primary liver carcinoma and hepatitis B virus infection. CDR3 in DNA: TGTGCCAGCAGCTTGGAGGGATATAATTCACCCCTCCACTTT. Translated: CASSLEGYNSPLHF.